This record covers a single T cell receptor (beta chain). The antigen is undetermined. This entry belongs to a study of blood T cells in healthy people across ages. General study findings and limits: With donor CMV status unknown, expanded clonotype changes were possibly confounded. Across samples, TCR beta diversity tracked strongly with naive T cell percentage.

A second about 7 to 11 cycle PCR used barcoded and J-beta primers. TCRdb used MiXCR to reprocess the 5' RACE reads, holding one entry per CDR3 protein. The sample contains 750,000 to 950,000 distinct CDR3 sequences, about 55% of which appear only once. A minimum of 6 micrograms of total RNA was extracted per sample. The clonotype comes from an elderly man in good health. Sequenced sample: blood.

This CDR3 is CSVDEQGLLSEAFF. CDR3 sequence (DNA): TGCAGCGTTGATGAACAGGGCCTGCTCTCTGAAGCTTTCTTT. The rearrangement joins TRBV29-1 to TRBJ1-1; tentative D call: TRBD1 (6 bases). CDR3 length: 14 amino acids. Trimming stripped 3 bases from V and 6 bases from J, with 17 bases between. The germline V gene has CDR1 SQVTM and CDR2 ANQGSEA.